This T cell receptor beta chain was identified in a study of blood T cell repertoires in COVID-19. Study overall: Collection of acute and convalescent COVID-19 samples took place in the United States, Italy and Spain. From T cells, B-cell-depleted T cells, or PBMCs came the material, which was cDNA or gDNA.

Study members were between roughly 18 and 100 years old and lived in approximately 25 US regions. Participant-reported clinical history was the basis for cohort assignment. Germline CDR1 SNHLY, CDR2 FYNNEI. This CDR3 comprises 13 residues. V dropped 7 bases and J dropped 8 bases, with 14 bases sitting between them. Measured with immunoSEQ multiplex PCR; TCRdb has only the in-frame clones, and not every one. This table has 300,000 to 400,000 clones, less than 85% appearing once. The chain couples TRBV2 to TRBJ1-4, with D hard to call. Specimen: PBMCs or T cells enriched from blood (not recorded which). The TCR was taken from a woman younger than 45 who had been exposed to COVID-19. This CDR3 reads CASTIGIREKLFF. The CDR3, as DNA: TGTGCCAGCACCATTGGTATACGGGAAAAACTGTTTTTT.